The 26 T cell receptor beta chains in this list originate from one sample, sequenced in a study of identical twins. MiXCR, run by TCRdb on the 5' RACE reads, gives a single entry per CDR3 protein. The profile shows 200,000 to 300,000 distinct CDR3 sequences, roughly a tenth of them singletons. Sequenced input: memory T cells sorted from blood. These receptors came from a man over 45 in good health.

The V and J genes are TRBV11-2 and TRBJ2-3; 9 bases are a match to TRBD2. CDR1 SGHAT and CDR2 FQNNGV come from the germline V gene. V shed 5 bases, J shed 2 bases, and the junction held 14 bases outside the gene matches. There are 18 residues in the CDR3. CDR3 coding DNA: TGTGCCAGCAGCCGGGGGAATAGCGGGAGTCGGATCACAGATACGCAGTATTTT. This codes for CASSRGNSGSRITDTQYF.

This clonotype was detected a few times. The rearrangement uses TRBV10-3 and TRBJ2-2, with a weak D call TRBD1 (6 bases). This CDR3 region has 14 residues. Between the trimmed V and J ends, which lost 5 bases and 3 bases, there was a span of 10 bases. Germline CDR1 ENHRY, CDR2 SYGVKD. CDR3: CAISYRDDTGELFF. The CDR3 nucleotides are TGTGCCATCAGTTACAGGGATGACACCGGGGAGCTGTTTTTT.

This clonotype was counted only a few times. The chain employs TRBV14 and TRBJ2-4; D ambiguous. This CDR3 is built from 12 residues. Trimming pared 0 bases from V and 9 bases from J, leaving 6 bases between. Per the germline V gene, CDR1 is SGHDN and CDR2 is FVKESK. CDR3 nucleotides: TGTGCCAGCAGCCAAGATTACGGCATTCAGTACTTC. Translated: CASSQDYGIQYF.

The genes are TRBV20-1 and TRBJ2-5, with D unresolved. Germline CDR1 and CDR2: DFQATT and SNEGSKA (reference sequence). Trimming removed 7 bases at V and 0 bases at J, with 3 bases between. The CDR3 has 10 residues. The CDR3 sequence is CSGHQETQYF. DNA of the CDR3: TGCAGTGGGCACCAAGAGACCCAGTACTTC.

The sample holds a few counts of this clonotype. This chain links TRBV4-2 with TRBJ2-3; TRBD1 might be the D (6 bases). CDR1 and CDR2 (germline): LGHNA, YNFKEQ. Trimming left V 0 bases short and J 2 bases short, with 21 bases between. This CDR3 comprises 19 residues. The CDR3 loop is CASSQDRAGVGRSTDTQYF. The CDR3, as DNA: TGTGCCAGCAGCCAAGATCGGGCAGGGGTTGGAAGATCCACAGATACGCAGTATTTT.

The chain employs TRBV20-1 and TRBJ2-1, with D perhaps TRBD2 (5 bases). The CDR3 covers 13 residues. With 5 bases removed from V and 2 bases from J, the gap between germline ends came to 10 bases. Germline CDR1 reads DFQATT; CDR2 reads SNEGSKA (reference sequence). Here the CDR3 reads CSALPGAYNEQFF. Here the CDR3 DNA reads TGCAGTGCTCTCCCCGGGGCCTACAATGAGCAGTTCTTC.

The CDR3 DNA reads as TGTGCCAGCAGCTTGGTCACCGTTAGAAGCAATCAGCCCCAGCATTTT. Amino acid sequence: CASSLVTVRSNQPQHF. The chain joins TRBV5-8 to TRBJ1-5; the D is unclear. Germline CDR1 SGHTS, CDR2 YDEGEE. The CDR3 runs 16 residues. V was trimmed by 0 bases and J by 1 base, leaving 11 bases between them.

This clonotype was counted at least ten times. The chain has TRBV10-2 and TRBJ2-2, with TRBD1 identical over 7 bases. V shed 3 bases and J 2 bases; nucleotides not matched to a gene: 9. The CDR3 is made up of 17 amino acids. Per the germline V gene, CDR1 is WSHSY and CDR2 is SAAADI. The CDR3 DNA sequence: TGCGCCAGCAGTGAAGACCCGACAGGGAGAAACACCGGGGAGCTGTTTTTT. This translates into CASSEDPTGRNTGELFF.

The chain has TRBV5-5 and TRBJ2-2, with 7 bases identical to TRBD1. The ends lost 4 bases at V and 5 bases at J; junction bases unmatched: 8. Per the germline V gene, CDR1 is SGHKS and CDR2 is YYEKEE (reference sequence). CDR3 length: 15 residues. The CDR3 protein is CASSRGQDGTGELFF. DNA of the CDR3: TGTGCCAGCAGCCGCGGACAGGACGGGACCGGGGAGCTGTTTTTT.

This clonotype was counted between two and nine times. The V gene is TRBV29-1, the J gene TRBJ1-2, with D possibly being TRBD1 (6 bases). The germline V gene encodes CDR1 SQVTM and CDR2 ANQGSEA. CDR3 length: 13 amino acids. Deletions cut 5 bases from V and 2 bases from J, with 12 bases between. The CDR3 loop is CSVRPQGNYGYTF. The CDR3 DNA reads as TGCAGCGTTCGTCCCCAGGGGAACTATGGCTACACCTTC.

There are many counts of this clonotype. The chain couples TRBV9 to TRBJ1-4; D might be TRBD1 (5 bases). Germline CDR1 is SGDLS and CDR2 is YYNGEE. The V gene lost 0 bases and the J gene lost 5 bases, with 11 bases spanning the gap. The CDR3 is 15 residues long. The CDR3 sequence is CASSVAGTVNEKLFF. The CDR3 DNA sequence: TGTGCCAGCAGCGTAGCTGGGACGGTAAATGAAAAACTGTTTTTT.

V and J are TRBV7-2 and TRBJ1-1, with D perhaps matching TRBD1 (6 bases). This CDR3 is built from 14 residues. Trimming shortened V by 3 bases and J by 4 bases, and 12 bases separated the two germline ends. Germline CDR1 reads SGHTA; CDR2 reads FQGNSA. This CDR3 is CASSFGGQGTEAFF. In DNA form, the CDR3 reads TGTGCCAGCAGCTTCGGGGGGCAGGGCACTGAAGCTTTCTTT.

This clonotype was seen ten or more times. DNA for the CDR3: TGCAGCGTTGAAACCGGGTCCTACGAGCAGTACTTC. Translated, it gives CSVETGSYEQYF. V is TRBV29-1 and J is TRBJ2-7; D is unresolved. V gave up 2 bases and J gave up 1 base, with 6 bases separating them. Germline-derived CDR1 and CDR2 are SQVTM and ANQGSEA. The CDR3 consists of 12 residues.

As to this clonotype: This clone may be a read error of a much larger clone one base away. The gene calls are TRBV4-1 and TRBJ1-4; D remains unclear. The CDR3 contains 15 residues. Germline V CDR1 and CDR2: MGHRA, YSYEKL. The CDR3 region has the DNA TGCGCCAGCAGCCAAGATTCCGGTCCTATGAGGGAACTGATTTTT. It codes for CASSQDSGPMRELIF.

In the case of this clonotype: This may arise from a read error, as a much more abundant clone is one base away. V usage is TRBV4-2 and J usage is TRBJ2-3; either TRBD1 or TRBD2 may fit D (5 bases each). Trimming cost V 0 bases and J 4 bases, with 11 bases left between them. Looked up from germline, CDR1 is LGHNA and CDR2 is YNFKEQ. The CDR3 spans 15 residues. CDR3 sequence (DNA): TGTGCCAGCAGCCAAGAAGGGACGGAGGCAGATACGCAGTATTTT. This translates into CASSQEGTEADTQYF.

The chain combines TRBV24-1 with TRBJ2-2; TRBD1 agrees at 10 bases. V lost 5 bases to trimming and J lost 5 bases; unmatched junction nucleotides: 1. Germline assignment: CDR1 KGHDR and CDR2 SFDVKD. The CDR3 loop spans 14 amino acids. CDR3 loop: CATSADRGTGELFF. The CDR3 nucleotides are TGTGCCACCAGTGCGGACAGGGGGACCGGGGAGCTGTTTTTT.

In its sample, this clonotype was seen many times. The V and J genes are TRBV28 and TRBJ2-2; 9 bases map to TRBD1. The CDR3 is 19 residues long. Unmatched junction bases numbered 16, after V lost 4 bases and J lost 4 bases. CDR1 is MDHEN and CDR2 is SYDVKM in the germline V gene. The CDR3 protein is CASSSSYLDRGRFTGELFF. CDR3 nucleotide sequence: TGTGCCAGCAGTTCCTCCTACCTGGACAGGGGTCGATTCACCGGGGAGCTGTTTTTT.

This clonotype turned up a few times. The chain combines TRBV5-1 with TRBJ2-5; either TRBD1 or TRBD2 may fit D (6 bases each). Germline V gene lookup returns CDR1 SGHRS and CDR2 YFSETQ. V gave up 7 bases and J gave up 5 bases, with 18 bases separating them. This CDR3 contains 14 residues. The CDR3 DNA reads as TGCGCCAGCGCTCTAGGGGGGTCGGAGGAGACCCAGTACTTC. Translating gives CASALGGSEETQYF.

This clonotype has only a few counts. This sequence joins TRBV6-1 and TRBJ2-3; TRBD2 aligns across 7 bases. V gave up 3 bases and J gave up 4 bases; unmatched junction bases: 7. The CDR3 is made up of 15 amino acids. Germline CDR1 and CDR2: MNHNS and SASEGT. CDR3 sequence: CASSDMASGPDTQYF. The CDR3 DNA is TGTGCCAGCAGTGATATGGCTAGCGGACCAGATACGCAGTATTTT.

This clonotype was seen more than once but under ten times. The chain carries TRBV11-2 and TRBJ2-1; D is ambiguous. CDR3 length: 18 residues. Germline V gene data show CDR1 as SGHAT and CDR2 as FQNNGV. V gave up 1 base and J gave up 4 bases, with 20 bases separating them. The CDR3 DNA reads TGTGCCAGCAGCTTAGTAGTCCATCGGCCGCCGCGTTACAATGAGCAGTTCTTC. This gives the protein CASSLVVHRPPRYNEQFF.

This clonotype has more than one count but fewer than ten. CDR3 nucleotides: TGTGCCAGCAGCCCTGGACCCCGACACGCAACTAATGAAAAACTGTTTTTT. Protein: CASSPGPRHATNEKLFF. This chain connects TRBV4-2 to TRBJ1-4; D gene unclear. CDR3 size: 17 residues. The V end lost 4 bases, the J end lost 0 bases, and 15 bases lay between the germline ends. Germline loops: CDR1 LGHNA, CDR2 YNFKEQ.

The V gene is TRBV4-1, the J gene TRBJ2-7; perhaps TRBD2 as D (6 bases). The CDR3 is made up of 15 amino acids. The germline V and J ends were trimmed by 1 base and 4 bases, with 14 bases remaining between them. CDR1 MGHRA and CDR2 YSYEKL come from the germline V gene. This CDR3 reads CASSQGLAPNYEQYF. For the CDR3, the DNA is TGCGCCAGCAGCCAAGGGCTAGCGCCTAATTACGAGCAGTACTTC.

This clonotype was detected many times. The rearrangement links TRBV14 to TRBJ2-2; TRBD2 agrees at 14 bases. This CDR3 region has 18 residues. CDR1 and CDR2 (germline): SGHDN, FVKESK. V dropped 2 bases and J dropped 4; count of bases not matched to a gene: 6. This CDR3 reads CASSQRTSGRPSTGELFF. The DNA of the CDR3 is TGTGCCAGCAGCCAACGGACTAGCGGGAGGCCGAGCACCGGGGAGCTGTTTTTT.

The chain couples TRBV3-1 to TRBJ2-1; D is undetermined. Trimming took off 2 bases at V and 7 bases at J, with 9 bases between the two ends. Germline CDR1 is LGHDT and CDR2 is YNNKEL (reference sequence). The CDR3 has 13 residues. The CDR3 region is CASSQLAGNEQFF. In DNA, the CDR3 is TGTGCCAGCAGCCAACTGGCTGGGAATGAGCAGTTCTTC.

The V call is TRBV20-1, the J call TRBJ1-2; 9 positions match TRBD1. The J segment lost 5 bases and the V segment lost 5 bases, leaving 6 bases of the junction unmatched. Germline CDR1 is DFQATT and CDR2 is SNEGSKA (reference sequence). The CDR3 consists of 13 residues. In DNA, the CDR3 is TGCAGTGCTTATCCGGGACAGGGTTATGGCTACACCTTC. Residues: CSAYPGQGYGYTF.

V and J are TRBV3-1 and TRBJ2-3; TRBD2 matches at 7 bases. The length of the CDR3 is 15 residues. CDR1 is LGHDT and CDR2 is YNNKEL in the germline V gene (reference sequence). The junction had 7 bases not matched to a gene; V was cut back by 2 bases and J by 5 bases. This chain's CDR3 is CASSQHLAVGDTQYF. The DNA of the CDR3 is TGTGCCAGCAGCCAACACCTAGCGGTAGGAGATACGCAGTATTTT.